The 2 T cell receptor beta chains below come from one sample, sequenced in a study of cytomegalovirus exposure and HLA in healthy donors (dated by TCRdb to between 2016 and 2019). To prepare the library, the immunoSEQ multiplex PCR assay was applied. For the multiplex PCR, a mixture combining 60 forward primers for TCR Vbeta segments and 13 reverse primers for TCR Jbeta segments was used. This is the immuneACCESS table as TCRdb keeps it, with only in-frame sequences that have V and J called. A part of the clones is gone; compared with another copy, unresolved V genes explain less than half, and the rest is unexplained. The sample table lists 150,000 to 200,000 clones, 75% to 85% of them with a count of one. In total, the top ten clones hold 6% to 7.5% of the sample. Source material: PBMCs. The receptors stem from a young man in good health and CMV-seropositive.

J is TRBJ1-2 and V is TRBV4-2; D remains unclear. Between the trimmed V and J ends, which lost 2 bases and 7 bases, there was a span of 5 bases. Per germline, CDR1 LGHNA and CDR2 YNFKEQ. This CDR3 comprises 11 residues. CDR3 nucleotide sequence: TGTGCCAGCAGCCAACCTCCTGGCTACACCTTC. Amino acid sequence: CASSQPPGYTF.

The rearrangement links TRBV9 to TRBJ2-7, with a tentative D call TRBD1 (5 bases). V was cut by 0 bases and J by 5 bases, with 12 bases left in between. Looked up from germline, CDR1 is SGDLS and CDR2 is YYNGEE. This CDR3 comprises 14 residues. CDR3 protein: CASSVVGQSDEQYF. The CDR3 DNA sequence: TGTGCCAGCAGCGTAGTTGGACAATCCGACGAGCAGTACTTC.